This T cell receptor (beta chain) is drawn from a study of blood T cell repertoires in COVID-19. Study overall: PBMCs, B-cell-depleted T cells, or T cells provided the cDNA or gDNA that made up the material.

Germline values: CDR1 LNHDA, CDR2 SQIVND (reference sequence). J was trimmed by 5 bases and V by 6 bases; bases with no gene match: 6. The CDR3 has 14 residues. Original handling: Estimated nucleated cell counts came from reference gene primer amplification. Only in-frame clones appear in the TCRdb table, and some are missing; sequencing was by immunoSEQ multiplex PCR. D and trimming come from the DNA, and the V and J calls and clone size come from that table. The top ten hold roughly 4% of the sample, which has more than 100,000 clones, around 90% seen once. A Seattle source enrolled patients during active infection and followed them longitudinally.

The sequence was obtained from a woman between 55 and 75 years old with COVID-19, enrolled during active disease. Specimen: peripheral blood. V and J are TRBV19 and TRBJ2-1; 8 nucleotides match TRBD1. Here the CDR3 DNA reads TGTGCCAGTAGGGAGACAGGGGATAACAATGAGCAGTTCTTC. This encodes CASRETGDNNEQFF.